This T cell receptor beta chain was identified in a study of molecular identifiers for immune sequencing clone quantification. In the case of this clonotype: What it binds is not known.

V was pared by 2 bases and J by 9 bases, with 15 bases between. There are 14 residues in the CDR3. The study's findings and limits: Clones exceeding 20 RNA copies carried over 97% of effector molecules but under 1% of naive-cell molecules.

Naive CD8 T cell sorting was performed on the CD8+CD4-CCR7+CD45RA+ phenotype. TCR libraries were built in bulk with a published protocol and specific TCR primers. TCRdb analysed the PCR reads with MiXCR anew, one entry per CDR3 protein. The repertoire consists of about 320,000 distinct CDR3 sequences, with 24% occurring once and the leading ten covering about 0.73%. Sequencing used naive CD8+ T cells from blood, with Jurkat cell RNA spiked in. Subset noted: FACS-sorted CD8+CD4-CCR7+CD45RA+ naive T cells. The chain has TRBV6-7 and TRBJ2-3, with D perhaps matching TRBD2 (6 bases). TRBV6-7 is recorded as an ORF, its role being uncertain. The source of this sequence is a human donor in good health. Some libraries in this study had Jurkat cell RNA spiked in. The CDR3 here is CASSYTDRGGTQYF. The CDR3 nucleotides are TGTGCCAGCAGTTACACTGACCGGGGAGGCACGCAGTATTTT.